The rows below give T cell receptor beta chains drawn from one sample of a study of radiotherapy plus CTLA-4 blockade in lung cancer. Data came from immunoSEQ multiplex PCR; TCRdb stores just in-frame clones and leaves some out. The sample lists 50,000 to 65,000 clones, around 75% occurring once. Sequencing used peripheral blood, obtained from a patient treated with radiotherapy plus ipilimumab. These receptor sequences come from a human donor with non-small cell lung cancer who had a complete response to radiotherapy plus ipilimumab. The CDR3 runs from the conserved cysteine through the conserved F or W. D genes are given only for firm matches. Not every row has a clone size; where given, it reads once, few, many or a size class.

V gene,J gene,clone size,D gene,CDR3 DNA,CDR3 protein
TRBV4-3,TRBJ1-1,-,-,TGCGCCAGCAGCCATTTGACAAGAAACACTGAAGCTTTCTTT,CASSHLTRNTEAFF
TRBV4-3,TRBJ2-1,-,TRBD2,TGCGCCAGCAGCCGACGAGGACTAGCGGGGGACAATGAGCAGTTCTTC,CASSRRGLAGDNEQFF
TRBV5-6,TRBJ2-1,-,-,TGTGCCAGCAGCTCCAATCTAGCCGCCTCCTACAATGAGCAGTTCTTC,CASSSNLAASYNEQFF
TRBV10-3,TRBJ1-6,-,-,TGTGCCATCAGGATACAGGAAAATTCACCCCTCCACTTT,CAIRIQENSPLHF
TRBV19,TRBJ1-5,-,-,TGTGCCAGTAGTACCGGACATTTCGAGGGCAATCAGCCCCAGCATTTT,CASSTGHFEGNQPQHF
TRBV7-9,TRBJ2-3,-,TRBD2,TGTGCCAGCAGCCTACTAGCGGGAGTGAGCACAGATACGCAGTATTTT,CASSLLAGVSTDTQYF
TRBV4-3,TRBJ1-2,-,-,TGCGCCAGCAGCCCTCGGGGGGATTTTAACTATGGCTACACCTTC,CASSPRGDFNYGYTF
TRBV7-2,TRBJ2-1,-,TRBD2,TGTGCCAGCAGCTTAGCAGGCGCGGGGGGCTCCTACAATGAGCAGTTCTTC,CASSLAGAGGSYNEQFF
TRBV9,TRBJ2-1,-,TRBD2,TGTGCCAGCAGCGTTAGACTAGCGGAGTTCAGGGAGCAGTTCTTC,CASSVRLAEFREQFF
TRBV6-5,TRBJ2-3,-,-,TGTGCCAGCAGTTACTCCACGGGGGCGCAGTATTTT,CASSYSTGAQYF
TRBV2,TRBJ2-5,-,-,TGTGCCAGCAGTGAAGCTGCTCTACAAGAGACCCAGTACTTC,CASSEAALQETQYF
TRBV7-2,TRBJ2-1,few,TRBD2,TGTGCCAGCAGCTTAGGCCTGCGGGAGTACAATGAGCAGTTCTTC,CASSLGLREYNEQFF
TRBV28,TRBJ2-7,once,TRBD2,TGTGCCAGCAGCAAGGGCGGGAGTAGCTCCTACGAGCAGTACTTC,CASSKGGSSSYEQYF
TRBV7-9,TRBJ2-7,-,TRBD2,TGTGCCAGCAGCCCTTCTAGGAGCGGGACCTACGAGCAGTACTTC,CASSPSRSGTYEQYF
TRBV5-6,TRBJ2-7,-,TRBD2,TGTGCCAGCAGCCGCTGGACTAGCGGGTTCTACGAGCAGTACTTC,CASSRWTSGFYEQYF
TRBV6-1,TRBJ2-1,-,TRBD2,TGTGCCAGCATCCGGGAGGGGTTTCGTGAGCAGTTCTTC,CASIREGFREQFF
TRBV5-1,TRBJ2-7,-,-,TGCGCCAGCAGCCCGGGTGGGACAATGCGTCCCCACGAGCAGTACTTC,CASSPGGTMRPHEQYF
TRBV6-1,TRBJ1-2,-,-,TGTGCCAGCAGTGATCGACAGAAATCTAACTATGGCTACACCTTC,CASSDRQKSNYGYTF
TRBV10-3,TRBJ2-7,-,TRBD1,TGTGCCATCAGGGACAGGTCCTACGAGCAGTACTTC,CAIRDRSYEQYF
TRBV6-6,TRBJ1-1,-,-,TGTGCCAGCAGGTTTTTTTATTCGGACATGAACACTGAAGCTTTCTTT,CASRFFYSDMNTEAFF
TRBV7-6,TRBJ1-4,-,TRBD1,TGTGCCAGCAGCTTAGGGGGGACAGGCAGTGAAAAACTGTTTTTT,CASSLGGTGSEKLFF
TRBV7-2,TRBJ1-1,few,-,TGTGCCAGCAGCGGTCTTAGGAACACTGAAGCTTTCTTT,CASSGLRNTEAFF
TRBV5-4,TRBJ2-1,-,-,TGTGCCAGCAGCTTGAGGGGGAGTAGGGATGAGCAGTTCTTC,CASSLRGSRDEQFF
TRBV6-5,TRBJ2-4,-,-,TGCGCCACTTCCCCGGGACTTCTAGCCAAAAACATTCAGTACTTC,CATSPGLLAKNIQYF
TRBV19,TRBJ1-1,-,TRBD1,TGTGCCAGCCACCCGGGACAGGGGTACTACACTGAAGCTTTCTTT,CASHPGQGYYTEAFF
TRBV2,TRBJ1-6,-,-,TGTGCCAGCAGTGGGCAATCAGGGGTTGTCCCACCCCTCCACTTT,CASSGQSGVVPPLHF
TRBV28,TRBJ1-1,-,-,TGTGCCAGCAGTTTATTCGGTGCGGAAGCTTTCTTT,CASSLFGAEAFF
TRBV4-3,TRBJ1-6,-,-,TGCGCCAGCAGCCTGTGGGCTAATAATTCACCCCTCCACTTT,CASSLWANNSPLHF
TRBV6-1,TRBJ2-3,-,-,TGTGCCAGCAGTGCACAGGGAAATCGAGATACGCAGTATTTT,CASSAQGNRDTQYF
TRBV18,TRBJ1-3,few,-,TGTGCCAGCTCACCAGGGCAGGACTACACCATATATTTT,CASSPGQDYTIYF
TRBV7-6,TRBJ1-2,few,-,TGTGCCAGCAGCTTGCCAGGGTACTATGGCTACACCTTC,CASSLPGYYGYTF
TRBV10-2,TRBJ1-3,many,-,TGCGCCAGCAGGGGAGGACCGCGCTCTGGAAACACCATATATTTT,CASRGGPRSGNTIYF
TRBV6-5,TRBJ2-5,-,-,TGTGCCAGCAGTCAAGAGACGGGGGGCCAGGAGACCCAGTACTTC,CASSQETGGQETQYF
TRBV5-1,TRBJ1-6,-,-,TGCGCCAGCAGCTTGGCCGGGGATCCGGGGTTCTCACCCCTCCACTTT,CASSLAGDPGFSPLHF
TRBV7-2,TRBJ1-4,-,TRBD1,TGTGCCAGCAGCTTAGAGCAGGGGGTCCGGGAAAAACTGTTTTTT,CASSLEQGVREKLFF
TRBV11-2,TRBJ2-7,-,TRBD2,TGTGCCAGCAGCTTAGACGGCGCCGGGGGGAGCACCTACGAGCAGTACTTC,CASSLDGAGGSTYEQYF
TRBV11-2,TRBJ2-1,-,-,TGTGCCAGCAGCTTAGAGTCGGAAACAGGAGATGAGCAGTTCTTC,CASSLESETGDEQFF
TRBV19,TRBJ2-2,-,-,TGTGCCAGTAGTATGATATCGGGAAAGGAGCTGTTTTTT,CASSMISGKELFF
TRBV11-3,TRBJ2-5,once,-,TGTGCCAGCAGCTTGGGAGGACGAAGGGAGACCCAGTACTTC,CASSLGGRRETQYF
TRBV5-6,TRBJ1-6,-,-,TGTGCCAGCGCACGACGGACCTCGGGAGGCTATAATTCACCCCTCCACTTT,CASARRTSGGYNSPLHF
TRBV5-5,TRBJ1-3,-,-,TGTGCCAGCAGCGCCACAGGGAATCCTGGAAACACCATATATTTT,CASSATGNPGNTIYF